This T cell receptor (beta chain) is from a study of T cell responses to AZD1222 COVID-19 vaccine. Here immunoSEQ multiplex PCR was the method, and the copy in TCRdb shows in-frame clones only, minus some. The sample lists 140,000 to 150,000 clones, about 92% occurring once. This CDR3 is 10 amino acids long. The germline V gene encodes CDR1 SGHTS and CDR2 YDEGEE. V shed 3 bases and J shed 12 bases, with 7 bases lying between them. This receptor was identified in an adult who received the AZD1222 COVID-19 vaccine. The chain is built from TRBV5-8 and TRBJ1-5, with TRBD1 as a possible D gene (5 bases). The material sequenced was peripheral blood, taken 28 days after the second AZD1222 dose. CDR3 protein: CASSSGGQHF. CDR3 nucleotide sequence: TGTGCCAGCAGCTCGGGGGGCCAGCATTTT.